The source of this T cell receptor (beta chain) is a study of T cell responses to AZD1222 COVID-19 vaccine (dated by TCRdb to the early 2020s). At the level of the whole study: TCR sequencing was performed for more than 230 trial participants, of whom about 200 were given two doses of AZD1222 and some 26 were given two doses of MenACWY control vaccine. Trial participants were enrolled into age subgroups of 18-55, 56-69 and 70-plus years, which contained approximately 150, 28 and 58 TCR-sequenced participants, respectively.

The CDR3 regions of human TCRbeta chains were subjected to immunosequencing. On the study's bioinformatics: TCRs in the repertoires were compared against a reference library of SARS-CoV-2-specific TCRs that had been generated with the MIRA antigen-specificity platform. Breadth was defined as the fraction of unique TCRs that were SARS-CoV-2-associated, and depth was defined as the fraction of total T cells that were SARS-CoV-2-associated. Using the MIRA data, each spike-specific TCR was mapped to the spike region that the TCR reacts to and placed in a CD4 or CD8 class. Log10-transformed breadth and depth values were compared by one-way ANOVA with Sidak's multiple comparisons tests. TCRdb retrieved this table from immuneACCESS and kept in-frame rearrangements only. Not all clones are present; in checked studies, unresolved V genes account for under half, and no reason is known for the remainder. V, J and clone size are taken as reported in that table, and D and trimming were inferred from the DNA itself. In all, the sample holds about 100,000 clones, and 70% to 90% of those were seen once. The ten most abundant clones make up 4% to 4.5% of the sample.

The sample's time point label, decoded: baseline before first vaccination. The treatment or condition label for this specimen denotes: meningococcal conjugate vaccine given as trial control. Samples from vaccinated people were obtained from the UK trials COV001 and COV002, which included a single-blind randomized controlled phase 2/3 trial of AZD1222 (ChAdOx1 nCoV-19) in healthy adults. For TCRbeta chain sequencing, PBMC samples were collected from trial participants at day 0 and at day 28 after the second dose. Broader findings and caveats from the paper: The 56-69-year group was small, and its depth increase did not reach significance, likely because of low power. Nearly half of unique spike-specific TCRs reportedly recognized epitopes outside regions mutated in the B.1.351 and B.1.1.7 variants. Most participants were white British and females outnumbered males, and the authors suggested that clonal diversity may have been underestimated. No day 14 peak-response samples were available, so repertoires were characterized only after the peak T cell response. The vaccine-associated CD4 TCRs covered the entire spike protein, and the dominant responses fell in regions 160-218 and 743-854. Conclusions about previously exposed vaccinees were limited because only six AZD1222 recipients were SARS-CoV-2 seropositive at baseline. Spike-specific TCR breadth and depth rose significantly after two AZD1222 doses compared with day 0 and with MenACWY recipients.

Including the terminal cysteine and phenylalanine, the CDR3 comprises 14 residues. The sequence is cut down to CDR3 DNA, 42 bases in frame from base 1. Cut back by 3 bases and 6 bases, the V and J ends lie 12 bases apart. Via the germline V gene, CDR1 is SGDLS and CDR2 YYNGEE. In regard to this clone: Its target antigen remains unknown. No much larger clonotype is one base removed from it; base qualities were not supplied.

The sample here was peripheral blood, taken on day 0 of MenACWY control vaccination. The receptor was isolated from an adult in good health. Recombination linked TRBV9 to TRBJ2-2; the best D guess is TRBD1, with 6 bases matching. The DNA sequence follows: TGTGCCAGCAGCGGGACTGGGGGCCCCGGGGAGCTGTTTTTT. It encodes CASSGTGGPGELFF. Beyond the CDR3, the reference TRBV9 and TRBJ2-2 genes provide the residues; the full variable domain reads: DSGVTQTPKHLITATGQRVTLRCSPRSGDLSVYWYQQSLDQGLQFLIQYYNGEERAKGNILERFSAQQFPDLHSELNLSSLELGDSALYFCASSGTGGPGELFFGEGSRLTVL.